The 11 T cell receptor beta chains presented below share a single source sample, sequenced in a study of Graves' ophthalmopathy and Graves' hyperthyroidism. Using RNA transcripts, the TCR beta CDR3 regions were amplified. First-round RT-PCR used HTBI primers; second-round multiplex PCR followed. TCRdb re-analysed the multiplex PCR reads in MiXCR, keeping a single row per CDR3 protein. The sample lists roughly 500,000 distinct CDR3 sequences; roughly 14% were seen once. The sample comprised blood. The origin of the receptors is a woman between 25 and 40 years old with Graves' ophthalmopathy.

This clonotype was recorded at least ten times. A much larger clone lies a single base off, so this may be a read error. This chain connects TRBV6-1 to TRBJ2-7, with D perhaps TRBD2 (5 bases). This CDR3 is 13 amino acids long. Germline V gives CDR1 MNHNS, CDR2 SASEGT. The CDR3 spells CASRDGLAYGQYF. In DNA, the CDR3 is TGTGCCTCTCGGGATGGCTTAGCCTACGGGCAGTACTTC.

This clonotype was seen only once. The V call is TRBV20-1, the J call TRBJ2-5, with D tentatively TRBD1 or TRBD2 (5 bases each). This CDR3 has 14 amino acids. V lost 6 bases to trimming and J lost 7 bases, with 21 bases between them. Germline assignment: CDR1 DFQATT and CDR2 SNEGSKA (reference sequence). Here the CDR3 DNA reads TGCAGTGCCTACGCCAGCGAGGGGACCGGGACCCAGTACTTC. Its protein is CSAYASEGTGTQYF.

The sample holds many counts of this clonotype. The CDR3 DNA reads as TGTGCCAGCAGTCCAGGGGGTAGTTTCGGAAACACCATATATTTT. Protein product: CASSPGGSFGNTIYF. This rearrangement joins TRBV12-3 or TRBV12-4 to TRBJ1-3; 7 bases line up with TRBD1. The V segment lost 5 bases and the J segment 4 bases; nucleotides outside the gene matches: 8. CDR3 length equals 15 residues.

The chain joins TRBV5-1 to TRBJ2-5; 7 nucleotides match TRBD2. The CDR3 contains 16 residues. V was clipped by 4 bases and J by 6 bases; unmatched bases: 15. CDR1 SGHRS and CDR2 YFSETQ come from the germline V gene. CDR3: CASSAAGTIGGKTQYF. The CDR3 DNA reads as TGCGCCAGCAGCGCGGCCGGGACTATCGGGGGGAAGACCCAGTACTTC.

The table lists this clonotype with many counts. The chain is built from TRBV5-1 and TRBJ1-6; D is ambiguous. V was pared by 1 base and J by 7 bases, with 15 bases between. The CDR3 totals 16 residues. Germline V gives CDR1 SGHRS, CDR2 YFSETQ. For the CDR3, the DNA is TGCGCCAGCAGCTTGATTTCCGGGGTTGGCAATTCACCCCTCCACTTT. Its protein product is CASSLISGVGNSPLHF. Drawing the rest from reference TRBV5-1 and TRBJ1-6, the complete variable domain is KAGVTQTPRYLIKTRGQQVTLSCSPISGHRSVSWYQQTPGQGLQFLFEYFSETQRNKGNFPGRFSGRQFSNSRSEMNVSTLELGDSALYLCASSLISGVGNSPLHFGNGTRLTVT.

This clonotype was seen many times. This chain uses TRBV7-3 with TRBJ1-1; 7 bases align to TRBD1. V was clipped by 5 bases and J by 4 bases; unmatched bases: 13. Germline-derived CDR1 and CDR2 are SGHTA and FQGTGA. This CDR3 region has 16 residues. For the CDR3, the DNA is TGTGCCAGCAGCGCACGACCGGGCCAGGGGGTCACTGAAGCTTTCTTT. This gives the protein CASSARPGQGVTEAFF. Full variable domain (rest looked up from reference TRBV7-3 and TRBJ1-1): GAGVSQTPSNKVTEKGKYVELRCDPISGHTALYWYRQSLGQGPEFLIYFQGTGAADDSGLPNDRFFAVRPEGSVSTLKIQRTERGDSAVYLCASSARPGQGVTEAFFGQGTRLTVV.

Comment on this clonotype: This could be a read error, since a much larger clone is one nucleotide away. The chain employs TRBV13 and TRBJ1-1; no clear D. The CDR3 has 15 amino acids. Trimming cost V 1 base and J 10 bases, with 19 bases left between them. From germline, CDR1 is PRHDT and CDR2 FYEKMQ (reference sequence). The CDR3 sequence is CASSLDIEYLLGAFF. The CDR3 bases are TGTGCCAGCAGCTTAGATATCGAGTACCTCCTCGGAGCTTTCTTT.

This clonotype came up many times. The CDR3 reads CASSYPGTGPNQPQHF. Written as DNA, the CDR3 is TGTGCCAGCAGTTACCCAGGGACAGGACCTAATCAGCCCCAGCATTTT. The chain links TRBV6-5 to TRBJ1-5, with 8 bases identical to TRBD1. The CDR3 loop spans 16 amino acids. V gave up 2 bases and J gave up 4 bases; unmatched junction bases: 7. Germline V gives CDR1 MNHEY, CDR2 SVGAGI.

V and J are TRBV12-3 or TRBV12-4 and TRBJ2-7; a possible D gene is TRBD2 (6 bases). This CDR3 is built from 22 residues. Trimming took 1 base from V and 0 from J, leaving 31 bases between them. CDR3 sequence: CASSLVVAGEGKTSSYSYEQYF. Here the CDR3 DNA reads TGTGCCAGCAGTTTAGTAGTCGCTGGGGAAGGTAAAACTAGCTCGTACTCCTACGAGCAGTACTTC.

This clonotype came up many times. The gene calls are TRBV28 and TRBJ1-5; D is unresolved. Trimming took 1 base from V and 0 from J, leaving 16 bases between them. Germline V gene sequence: CDR1 MDHEN, CDR2 SYDVKM. CDR3 length equals 18 residues. CDR3 sequence: CASSLSAPGSYSNQPQHF. Here the CDR3 DNA reads TGTGCCAGCAGTTTATCAGCCCCGGGATCTTATAGCAATCAGCCCCAGCATTTT.

The sample holds many counts of this clonotype. The rearrangement uses TRBV7-2 and TRBJ1-6; the D is unclear. The CDR3 consists of 16 residues. The germline V and J ends were trimmed by 5 bases and 6 bases, with 17 bases remaining between them. The germline V gene has CDR1 SGHTA and CDR2 FQGNSA. CDR3 nucleotides: TGTGCCAGCAGCCCCACAACCTACTCGGGTAATTCACCCCTCCACTTT. This sequence encodes CASSPTTYSGNSPLHF.